This T cell receptor (beta chain) was obtained from a study of cytomegalovirus exposure and HLA in healthy donors. Whole-study findings and limits: Cytomegalovirus-associated TCR beta chains were listed, numbering 150 to 200. A later analysis found TCR association rates differed by HLA locus, highest for DRB1 and lowest for HLA-C.

Comment on this clone: The target antigen is unknown.

V was shortened by 7 bases and J by 5 bases, with 16 bases between the two germline ends. The CDR3 consists of 14 residues. Per the germline V gene, CDR1 is MNHNS and CDR2 is SASEGT. A multiplex PCR was run with 60 Vbeta primers and 13 Jbeta primers. The method was immunoSEQ multiplex PCR; TCRdb's version includes in-frame clones alone and lacks a portion of them. In the table there are approximately 190,000 clones, over 70% of which are singletons. The sequencing sample was made of PBMCs. This chain links TRBV6-1 with TRBJ2-3, with D perhaps TRBD1 (6 bases). The TCR sequence derives from a woman aged 18-35 years in good health and CMV-seropositive. CDR3 region: CASTIIRGRDTQYF. The CDR3 nucleotides read TGTGCCAGCACAATTATCAGGGGACGAGATACGCAGTATTTT.